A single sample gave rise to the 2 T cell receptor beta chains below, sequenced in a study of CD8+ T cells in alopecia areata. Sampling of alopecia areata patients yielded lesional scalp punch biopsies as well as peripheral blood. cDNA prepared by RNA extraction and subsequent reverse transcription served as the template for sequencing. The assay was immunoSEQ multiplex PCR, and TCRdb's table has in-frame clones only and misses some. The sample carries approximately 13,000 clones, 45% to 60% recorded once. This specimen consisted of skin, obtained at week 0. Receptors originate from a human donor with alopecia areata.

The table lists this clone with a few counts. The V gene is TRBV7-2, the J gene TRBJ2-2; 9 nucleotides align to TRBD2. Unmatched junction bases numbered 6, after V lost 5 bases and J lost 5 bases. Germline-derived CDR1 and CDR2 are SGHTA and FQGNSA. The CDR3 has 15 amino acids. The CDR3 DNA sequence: TGTGCCAGCAGCGTCGTAGCGGGGGAGACCGGGGAGCTGTTTTTT. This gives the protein CASSVVAGETGELFF.

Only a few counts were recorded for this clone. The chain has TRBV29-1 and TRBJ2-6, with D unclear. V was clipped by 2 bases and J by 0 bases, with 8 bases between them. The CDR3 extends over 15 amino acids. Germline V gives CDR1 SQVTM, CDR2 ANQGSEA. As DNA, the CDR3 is TGCAGCGTTGAACTTGCCGACTCTGGGGCCAACGTCCTGACTTTC. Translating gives CSVELADSGANVLTF.